This entry lists 28 T cell receptor beta chains sequenced from one sample in a study of T-cell memory formation after mild COVID-19. TCRdb itself ran the 5' RACE reads through MiXCR, one entry per CDR3 protein. The repertoire holds 350,000 to 500,000 distinct CDR3 sequences, about 19% seen once, with 7.5% to 9.5% in the top ten. The specimen sequenced was PBMCs or a T cell subset sorted from them (not recorded which). The receptors were gathered from an adult woman who had mild COVID-19 (a few samples of this study predate the infection). Cell type and time point are not known.

A few counts support this clonotype. This chain uses TRBV7-6 with TRBJ1-1; D is possibly TRBD1 (6 bases). V gave up 1 base and J gave up 1 base, with 13 bases separating them. Germline CDR1 reads SGHVS; CDR2 reads FNYEAQ. The CDR3 covers 16 residues. CDR3 sequence reads: CASSLGLAGENTEAFF. The CDR3 DNA follows: TGTGCCAGCAGCTTAGGACTGGCAGGGGAGAACACTGAAGCTTTCTTT.

This clonotype was observed a few times. The chain has TRBV7-9 and TRBJ1-1, with D tentatively TRBD1 (5 bases). The CDR3 consists of 16 residues. The V gene lost 4 bases and the J gene lost 4 bases, with 19 bases spanning the gap. The germline gives CDR1 SEHNR, CDR2 FQNEAQ (reference sequence). The CDR3 region is CASSSAGGKGGTEAFF. The DNA of the CDR3 is TGTGCCAGCAGCTCTGCTGGGGGTAAAGGTGGCACTGAAGCTTTCTTT.

The chain combines TRBV27 with TRBJ1-5; no clear D gene. The ends were cut back, 4 bases at V and 3 bases at J, with 16 bases in the middle. The CDR3 runs to 16 residues. Germline loops: CDR1 MNHEY, CDR2 SMNVEV (reference sequence). The CDR3 DNA sequence: TGTGCCAGCAGTTCTTCCGGATGGGATTTCAATCAGCCCCAGCATTTT. Amino acid sequence: CASSSSGWDFNQPQHF.

This clonotype was found many times. The V gene is TRBV12-3 or TRBV12-4, the J gene TRBJ2-3; 7 bases fit TRBD1. This CDR3 comprises 12 residues. Losses at the gene ends were 5 bases for V and 8 bases for J; bases not matched to a gene: 4. The CDR3 DNA reads TGTGCCAGCAGTCCCCCAGGGGGTACGCAGTATTTT. Its translation is CASSPPGGTQYF.

Many counts were recorded for this clonotype. DNA for the CDR3: TGTGCCAGCAGCCAAGATGGCAGGGGCGAGACCTACGAGCAGTACTTC. Translation gives CASSQDGRGETYEQYF. The chain combines TRBV4-2 with TRBJ2-7; TRBD1 is a possible D gene (6 bases). Trimming removed 0 bases from V and 2 bases from J, with 14 bases in between. The CDR3 covers 16 residues. Germline values: CDR1 LGHNA, CDR2 YNFKEQ.

The chain joins TRBV9 to TRBJ2-1; D is unclear. Germline assignment: CDR1 SGDLS and CDR2 YYNGEE. Trimming shortened V by 2 bases and J by 0 bases, and 9 bases separated the two germline ends. This CDR3 has 15 amino acids. The CDR3 bases are TGTGCCAGCAGCGTCCTCCTCAGCTCCTACAATGAGCAGTTCTTC. Encoded protein: CASSVLLSSYNEQFF. Filled out from reference TRBV9 and TRBJ2-1, the complete variable domain reads DSGVTQTPKHLITATGQRVTLRCSPRSGDLSVYWYQQSLDQGLQFLIQYYNGEERAKGNILERFSAQQFPDLHSELNLSSLELGDSALYFCASSVLLSSYNEQFFGPGTRLTVL.

The V and J genes are TRBV7-6 and TRBJ1-1, with TRBD1 matching over 9 bases. Germline CDR1 SGHVS, CDR2 FNYEAQ. V trimming: 2 bases; J trimming: 0 bases; junction bases outside the gene matches: 13. This CDR3 has 19 residues. CDR3 protein: CASSLRWAQGARVNTEAFF. CDR3 DNA sequence: TGTGCCAGCAGCTTAAGATGGGCACAGGGGGCGCGGGTGAACACTGAAGCTTTCTTT.

This clonotype was observed a few times. The chain is built from TRBV14 and TRBJ1-1, with a tentative D call TRBD1 (6 bases). Germline values: CDR1 SGHDN, CDR2 FVKESK. The length of the CDR3 is 14 residues. Trimming removed 1 base from V and 8 bases from J, with 14 bases in between. The CDR3 spells CASSQGLGRGEAFF. CDR3 nucleotides: TGTGCCAGCAGCCAAGGGTTGGGAAGGGGGGAAGCTTTCTTT.

The gene calls are TRBV3-1 and TRBJ1-2; D is unresolved. Germline V gene sequence: CDR1 LGHDT, CDR2 YNNKEL (reference sequence). CDR3 length: 15 amino acids. Deletions cut 1 base from V and 2 bases from J, with 11 bases between. The CDR3 nucleotides are TGTGCCAGCAGCCAAGTGCATGGGTTGAACTATGGCTACACCTTC. Its translation: CASSQVHGLNYGYTF.

This rearrangement joins TRBV20-1 to TRBJ1-2; D ambiguous. The V gene lost 0 bases and the J gene lost 6 bases, with 11 bases spanning the gap. The CDR3 runs 13 residues. Germline V lookup: CDR1 DFQATT, CDR2 SNEGSKA (reference sequence). The CDR3 DNA is TGCAGTGCTAGAGATGAGGGTTGGAATGGCTACACCTTC. Its protein product is CSARDEGWNGYTF.

This chain connects TRBV5-1 to TRBJ1-2; no firm D call. Germline V gives CDR1 SGHRS, CDR2 YFSETQ. V lost 5 bases and J 8 bases, leaving 16 bases between the germline ends. The CDR3 is 13 residues long. CDR3 in amino acids: CASSQEGLKGYTF. DNA of the CDR3: TGCGCCAGCAGTCAGGAGGGTCTCAAAGGCTACACCTTC.

This rearrangement joins TRBV12-3 or TRBV12-4 to TRBJ2-5, with no clear D. Deletions cut 3 bases from V and 1 base from J, with 18 bases between. The CDR3 is made up of 17 amino acids. The CDR3 DNA reads TGTGCCAGCAGTTTTTTTGGTGTGAAAAGGCCCCAAGAGACCCAGTACTTC. This codes for CASSFFGVKRPQETQYF.

This clonotype was seen more than once but under ten times. The chain recombines TRBV5-1 with TRBJ2-1, with 12 bases fitting TRBD2. The CDR3 has 15 amino acids. Germline trimming cut 0 bases from V and 7 bases from J; bases unmatched to any gene: 2. From germline, CDR1 is SGHRS and CDR2 YFSETQ. The CDR3 bases are TGCGCCAGCAGCTTGGCTAGCGGGGGGGCTAATGAGCAGTTCTTC. Translated, it gives CASSLASGGANEQFF.

The CDR3 nucleotides are TGCAGTGCTGGCAGAACGGGGGGGGAGCAGTTCTTC. Translation: CSAGRTGGEQFF. The V and J genes are TRBV20-1 and TRBJ2-1, with 8 bases lining up with TRBD2. The CDR3 covers 12 residues. The germline V gene has CDR1 DFQATT and CDR2 SNEGSKA (reference sequence). The V gene end was trimmed by 5 bases and the J gene end by 10 bases; junction bases not matched to a gene: 7.

This clonotype has only a few counts. V and J are TRBV6-5 and TRBJ2-7; TRBD1 matches at 7 bases. The CDR3 totals 15 residues. Trimming took 6 bases from V and 3 from J; bases not matched to a gene: 11. Germline assignment: CDR1 MNHEY and CDR2 SVGAGI. The CDR3 coding sequence is TGTGCCAGCAGAGCCGGGACAGCTCCCCACTACGAGCAGTACTTC. This gives the protein CASRAGTAPHYEQYF.

The chain is built from TRBV2 and TRBJ2-3; D is unresolved. The V end was cut by 4 bases, the J end by 8 bases, with 13 bases between. CDR1 and CDR2 (germline): SNHLY, FYNNEI. This CDR3 is built from 13 residues. CDR3 DNA sequence: TGTGCCAGCAGTGGCCGGCCGGGTGGTACGCAGTATTTT. Amino acids: CASSGRPGGTQYF.

This clonotype has a handful of counts. The chain couples TRBV12-3 or TRBV12-4 to TRBJ2-7; no reliable D call. V gave up 2 bases and J gave up 1 base, with 3 bases separating them. The CDR3 sequence is 12 residues long. The chain's CDR3 is CASSLFSYEQYF. CDR3 coding DNA: TGTGCCAGCAGTTTATTTTCCTACGAGCAGTACTTC.

This chain joins TRBV19 and TRBJ2-7; D may match TRBD1 or TRBD2 (5 bases each). CDR1 LNHDA and CDR2 SQIVND come from the germline V gene (reference sequence). Trimming removed 1 base at V and 6 bases at J, with 13 bases between. This CDR3 has 14 amino acids. CDR3 amino acids: CASSIGGRFSEQYF. DNA of the CDR3: TGTGCCAGTAGTATAGGGGGACGCTTTTCCGAGCAGTACTTC.

J is TRBJ2-5 and V is TRBV7-6; TRBD1 matches at 7 bases. J was trimmed by 2 bases and V by 5 bases; bases with no gene match: 5. CDR1 is SGHVS, CDR2 FNYEAQ, per germline. The CDR3 has 14 residues. CDR3 sequence reads: CASSLWTGQETQYF. CDR3 in DNA: TGTGCCAGCAGCCTTTGGACAGGACAAGAGACCCAGTACTTC.

This clonotype was counted between two and nine times. CDR3 region: CSARTLAGGPHEQYF. As DNA, the CDR3 is TGCAGTGCTAGAACTCTAGCGGGAGGGCCCCACGAGCAGTACTTC. The V call is TRBV20-1, the J call TRBJ2-7, with 12 bases matching TRBD2. V lost 2 bases and J lost 5; bases outside the gene matches: 7. CDR3 size: 15 residues. The germline gives CDR1 DFQATT, CDR2 SNEGSKA (reference sequence).

This clonotype has a handful of counts. The V and J genes are TRBV20-1 and TRBJ1-6, with D unresolved. Germline lookup yields CDR1 DFQATT and CDR2 SNEGSKA (reference sequence). The V end was cut by 3 bases, the J end by 1 base, with 10 bases between. The CDR3 is 15 residues long. As DNA, the CDR3 is TGCAGTGCTAGTAGAGGGTTATCCTATAATTCACCCCTCCACTTT. Encoded protein: CSASRGLSYNSPLHF.

This chain links TRBV6-4 with TRBJ2-3, with D hard to call. Trimming pared 11 bases from V and 0 bases from J, leaving 18 bases between. Per germline, CDR1 MRHNA and CDR2 SNTAGT. This CDR3 is 15 amino acids long. This CDR3 reads CALPGRFNSTDTQYF. Here the CDR3 DNA reads TGTGCCTTGCCTGGACGGTTTAATAGCACAGATACGCAGTATTTT.

This chain connects TRBV9 to TRBJ2-7; 7 bases map to TRBD1. This CDR3 has 15 residues. Trimming removed 0 bases from V and 2 bases from J; junction bases left unmatched: 5. In germline, CDR1 is SGDLS, CDR2 YYNGEE. This CDR3 is CASSVAPGQTYEQYF. In DNA form, the CDR3 reads TGTGCCAGCAGCGTAGCCCCGGGACAGACCTACGAGCAGTACTTC.

The chain joins TRBV2 to TRBJ1-1; D uncertain. The CDR3 is 16 amino acids. CDR1 and CDR2 (germline): SNHLY, FYNNEI. V dropped 4 bases and J dropped 4 bases, with 19 bases sitting between them. The CDR3 here is CASSGSQTPVTTEAFF. The CDR3 DNA sequence: TGTGCCAGCAGTGGATCCCAGACACCGGTAACCACTGAAGCTTTCTTT. The full variable domain, rest sourced from reference TRBV2 and TRBJ1-1, is EPEVTQTPSHQVTQMGQEVILRCVPISNHLYFYWYRQILGQKVEFLVSFYNNEISEKSEIFDDQFSVERPDGSNFTLKIRSTKLEDSAMYFCASSGSQTPVTTEAFFGQGTRLTVV.

The V call is TRBV15, the J call TRBJ2-7; D unresolved. Per germline, CDR1 LNHNV and CDR2 YYDKDF (reference sequence). This CDR3 has 13 residues. V dropped 0 bases and J dropped 3 bases, with 6 bases sitting between them. This CDR3 reads CATSREPGYEQYF. The CDR3 region has the DNA TGTGCCACCAGCAGAGAGCCAGGCTACGAGCAGTACTTC.

The chain uses TRBV6-6 and TRBJ2-5, with 9 bases matching TRBD2. The CDR3 runs 16 residues. V lost 3 bases and J lost 4; bases outside the gene matches: 9. CDR1 and CDR2 from the germline V gene are MNHNY and SVGAGI (reference sequence). CDR3: CASSYTLLAGPETQYF. In DNA, the CDR3 is TGTGCCAGCAGTTATACTCTCCTAGCGGGGCCAGAGACCCAGTACTTC.

V and J are TRBV6-5 and TRBJ1-1, with D hard to call. The germline CDR1 and CDR2 sequences are MNHEY and SVGAGI. The CDR3 spans 14 residues. V was clipped by 8 bases and J by 0 bases, with 13 bases between them. Here the CDR3 DNA reads TGTGCCAGCGCTCCTCACGGAGTGAACACTGAAGCTTTCTTT. This gives the protein CASAPHGVNTEAFF.

This clonotype was picked up many times. The chain recombines TRBV12-3 or TRBV12-4 with TRBJ1-1, with a possible D match to TRBD1 (6 bases). V was cut by 7 bases and J by 2 bases, with 11 bases left in between. This CDR3 region has 13 residues. The CDR3 DNA follows: TGTGCCAGCACTAGGGGGTTAAACACTGAAGCTTTCTTT. Translating gives CASTRGLNTEAFF.